What follows is one T cell receptor beta chain and its context. The sample is drawn from a study of blood T cell repertoires in COVID-19. Looking at the study overall: Material from acute and convalescent COVID-19 was sourced from the United States, Italy and Spain. The cDNA or gDNA used as material had been derived from T cells, B-cell-depleted T cells, or PBMCs.

Trimming left V 1 base short and J 0 bases short, with 10 bases between. The CDR3 length is 16 residues. CDR1 is SGHRS, CDR2 YFSETQ, per germline. Study processing details: Reference gene primers were amplified, and this amplification served to estimate nucleated cell counts. Profiled with immunoSEQ multiplex PCR; TCRdb holds only in-frame clones, not every one. V and J calls and clone size are those listed in that table; D and trimming were worked out from the DNA. This sample has about 170,000 clones; approximately 84% occur once, and the top ten carry under 3%. The specimen sequenced was peripheral blood. The receptor was isolated from a human donor with acute or convalescent COVID-19. The donor label of this sample is uncertain. This sequence joins TRBV5-1 and TRBJ2-2, with a possible D match to TRBD1 (6 bases). In DNA form, the CDR3 reads TGCGCCAGCAGCTTGAGTCCAGGGGCGAACACCGGGGAGCTGTTTTTT. Encoded protein: CASSLSPGANTGELFF.